Listed below are T cell receptor beta chains from one sample, sequenced in a study of multiple sclerosis patients with progressive multifocal leukoencephalopathy. Some clones are missing from TCRdb's copy, which holds only in-frame ones; the method was immunoSEQ multiplex PCR. The repertoire has 25,000 to 35,000 clones, 85% to 90% of them found once; the top ten carry over 1.2%. This material consisted of PBMCs, taken from a patient treated with natalizumab. The receptors come from a human donor with multiple sclerosis. CDR3s include the opening cysteine and the closing phenylalanine or tryptophan. D genes are given only for firm matches. Clone size is stated in some rows and not others, as once, few, many or a class when expanded.

. TRBJ2-3 15 TRBV7-9 TRBD2 TGTGCCAGCAACTTAGGGCTAGCGGACACAGATACGCAGTATTTT CASNLGLADTDTQYF
. TRBJ2-1 15 TRBV5-4 TRBD1 TGTGCCAGCAGCTTGGGGCCTGACAGGGGCAATGAGCAGTTCTTC CASSLGPDRGNEQFF
few TRBJ1-5 14 TRBV5-8 . TGTGCCAGCAGCCTACCCGATCCGACATTGCCCCAGCATTTT CASSLPDPTLPQHF
. TRBJ2-7 16 TRBV7-2 . TGTGCCAGCAGCCAAGCCATTAAGGAGATCTCCCACGAGCAGTACTTC CASSQAIKEISHEQYF
few TRBJ1-3 15 TRBV6-6 . TGTGCCAGCAGTTACTCCTCGGGGGCTGGAAACACCATATATTTT CASSYSSGAGNTIYF
. TRBJ1-2 15 TRBV6-1 TRBD1 TGTGCCAGCAGTCGGACAGGGCAAGTCGGCTATGGCTACACCTTC CASSRTGQVGYGYTF
. TRBJ2-1 14 TRBV6-5 . TGTGCCAGCAGTGAACAGGGGAGGTTGGGTGAGCAGTTCTTC CASSEQGRLGEQFF
few TRBJ1-2 14 TRBV7-2 . TGTGCCAGCAGCTTAGCGCGGGGGCGCGATGGCTACACCTTC CASSLARGRDGYTF
. TRBJ2-2 15 TRBV7-9 . TGTGCCAGCAGCCGAGGGAGCGGGAACACCGGGGAGCTGTTTTTT CASSRGSGNTGELFF
. TRBJ2-2 15 TRBV9 TRBD2 TGTGCCAGCAGCTCCGGGACTAGCGGGAACGCGGAGCTGTTTTTT CASSSGTSGNAELFF
once TRBJ1-1 13 TRBV29-1 . TGCAGCGTTGTGCAGAGGGGGAACACTGAAGCTTTCTTT CSVVQRGNTEAFF
. TRBJ1-4 15 TRBV18 . TGTGCCAGCTCACCACCGGGAGGGGGTTTTGAAAAACTGTTTTTT CASSPPGGGFEKLFF
. TRBJ2-1 12 TRBV10-3 TRBD1 TGTGCCATCAGTGAGTATCGGGACAGGATGTTCTTC CAISEYRDRMFF
. TRBJ1-2 14 TRBV6-1 . TGTGCCAGCAGTGAAATGGCAGCCTCCCATGGCTACACCTTC CASSEMAASHGYTF
. TRBJ1-5 16 TRBV30 TRBD1 TGTGCCTCCTCTGACAGGGGCGTACAGGGCAATCAGCCCCAGCATTTT CASSDRGVQGNQPQHF
. TRBJ2-7 15 TRBV28 . TGTGCCAGCACCCCTCACAGATTAGACGGGTACGAGCAGTACTTC CASTPHRLDGYEQYF
. TRBJ2-1 17 TRBV4-3 . TGCGCCAGCAGCCTCCGGGACGGAATAGCGGTGCACAATGAGCAGTTCTTC CASSLRDGIAVHNEQFF
. TRBJ2-7 18 TRBV10-1 . TGCGCCAGCAGTGACGGAGATCCGAGTTTTCCCCATTCATACGAGCAGTACTTC CASSDGDPSFPHSYEQYF
. TRBJ2-1 15 TRBV5-6 . TGTGCCAGCAGCTTGGGGACGCTCGGGGCCAATGAGCAGTTCTTC CASSLGTLGANEQFF
. TRBJ2-7 14 TRBV11-3 . TGTGCCAGCAGCTTAAACAGGGAGTCCTACGAGCAGTACTTC CASSLNRESYEQYF
. TRBJ2-2 13 TRBV5-6 . TGTGCCAGCAGCTCCCAAAACACCGGGGAGCTGTTTTTT CASSSQNTGELFF
. TRBJ2-5 15 TRBV15 TRBD2 TGTGCCACCAGCGGAACTAGCGGGAGTTGGGAGACCCAGTACTTC CATSGTSGSWETQYF
. TRBJ1-4 18 TRBV4-3 TRBD1 TGCGCCAGCAGCCATTCCCTGACAGGGTACGGGGTTAATGAAAAACTGTTTTTT CASSHSLTGYGVNEKLFF
. TRBJ2-7 16 TRBV4-1 . TGCGCCAGCAGCCAAGATATGAGGGAGAGGACCCACGAGCAGTACTTC CASSQDMRERTHEQYF
. TRBJ1-3 15 TRBV28 . TGTGCCAGCCTAACCGGACACCTCTCTGGAAACACCATATATTTT CASLTGHLSGNTIYF
. TRBJ2-3 14 TRBV6-5 . TGTGCCAGCAGTCCCGCCGCCAACGGGAATACGCAGTATTTT CASSPAANGNTQYF
. TRBJ1-5 18 TRBV19 TRBD1 TGTGCCAGTAGTGTAACACCCGAAGGGGGCCGTCGCAATCAGCCCCAGCATTTT CASSVTPEGGRRNQPQHF
once TRBJ2-1 17 TRBV5-4 TRBD2 TGTGCCAGCAGCCTTCCGGGACTAGCGGGAGATGTCAATGAGCAGTTCTTC CASSLPGLAGDVNEQFF
. TRBJ1-2 15 TRBV15 . TGTGCCACCAGCAGACCCTCACAGGGAAACTATGGCTACACCTTC CATSRPSQGNYGYTF
. TRBJ2-7 12 TRBV6-1 . TGTGCCAGCAGTCGACAGATTTACGAGCAGTACTTC CASSRQIYEQYF
. TRBJ1-3 15 TRBV5-5 . TGTGCCAGCAGCTTGAATAGCTTCTCTGGAAACACCATATATTTT CASSLNSFSGNTIYF
once TRBJ2-3 15 TRBV28 TRBD2 TGTGCCAGCAGTTTAGGGAGGGCCAGGGAAGATACGCAGTATTTT CASSLGRAREDTQYF
. TRBJ1-1 13 TRBV25-1 . TGTGCCAGCAGTGAAGCAGGGGACGGAGGAGCTTTCTTT CASSEAGDGGAFF
. TRBJ2-7 14 TRBV7-2 . TGTGCCAGCAGCTTAGCCGACATTTCCTACGAGCAGTACTTC CASSLADISYEQYF
. TRBJ1-1 12 TRBV19 . TGTGCCAGTAGTATGGGCGCAGCCCCAGCTTTCTTT CASSMGAAPAFF
. TRBJ1-1 12 TRBV10-3 . TGTGCCATCAGTGGAGAGGGGGCTGAAGCTTTCTTT CAISGEGAEAFF
. TRBJ2-7 17 TRBV7-9 TRBD2 TGTGCCAGCAGCGTACGACAGAGGACTAGCGGAGGCTACGAGCAGTACTTC CASSVRQRTSGGYEQYF
. TRBJ1-5 14 TRBV4-1 TRBD1 TGCGCCAGCAGCCAAGCGAGGGGGCAACAGCCCCAGCATTTT CASSQARGQQPQHF
. TRBJ1-5 14 TRBV29-1 . TGCAGCGTTGTTAATGGCCAGGGACATCAGCCCCAGCATTTT CSVVNGQGHQPQHF
. TRBJ1-2 13 TRBV28 . TGTGCCAGCAGTCCCCCGGCATCCTCCGGCTACACCTTC CASSPPASSGYTF
. TRBJ1-4 15 TRBV6-1 . TGTGCCAGCAGTGGCGCTGGGGGACCTAATGAAAAACTGTTTTTT CASSGAGGPNEKLFF
. TRBJ1-2 12 TRBV5-1 . TGCGCCAGCAGCTTGGACATTCAGGGCTACACCTTC CASSLDIQGYTF
. TRBJ2-1 17 TRBV11-3 . TGTGCCAGCAGCTTAGGGGGCCTAGGGACCAAAAACAATGAGCAGTTCTTC CASSLGGLGTKNNEQFF
. TRBJ2-5 15 TRBV9 . TGTGCCAGCAGCGTCAGCCCCTTAGGATCAGAGACCCAGTACTTC CASSVSPLGSETQYF